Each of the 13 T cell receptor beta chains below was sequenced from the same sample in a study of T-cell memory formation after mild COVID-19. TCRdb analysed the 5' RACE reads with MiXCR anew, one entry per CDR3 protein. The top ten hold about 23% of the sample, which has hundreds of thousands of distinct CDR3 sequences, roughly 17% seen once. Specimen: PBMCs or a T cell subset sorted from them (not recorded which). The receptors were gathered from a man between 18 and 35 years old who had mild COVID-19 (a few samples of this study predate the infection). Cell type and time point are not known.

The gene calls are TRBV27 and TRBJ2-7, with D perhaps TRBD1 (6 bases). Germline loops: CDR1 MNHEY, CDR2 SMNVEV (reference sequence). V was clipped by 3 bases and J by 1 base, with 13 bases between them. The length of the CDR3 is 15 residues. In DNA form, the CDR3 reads TGTGCCAGCAGTTTCTGGCAGGGGCATTCCTACGAGCAGTACTTC. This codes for CASSFWQGHSYEQYF.

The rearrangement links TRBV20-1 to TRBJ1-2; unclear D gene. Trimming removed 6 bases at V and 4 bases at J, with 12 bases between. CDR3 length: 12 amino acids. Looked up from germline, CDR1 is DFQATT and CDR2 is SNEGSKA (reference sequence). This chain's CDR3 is CSAAGTSYGYTF. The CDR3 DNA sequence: TGCAGTGCCGCAGGAACTTCCTATGGCTACACCTTC.

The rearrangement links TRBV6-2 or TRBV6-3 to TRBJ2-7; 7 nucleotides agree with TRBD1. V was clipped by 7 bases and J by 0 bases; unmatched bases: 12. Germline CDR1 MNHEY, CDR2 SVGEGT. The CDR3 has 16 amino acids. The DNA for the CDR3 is TGTGCCAGCATGTTACGCCCGGGACAGAGCTCCTACGAGCAGTACTTC. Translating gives CASMLRPGQSSYEQYF.

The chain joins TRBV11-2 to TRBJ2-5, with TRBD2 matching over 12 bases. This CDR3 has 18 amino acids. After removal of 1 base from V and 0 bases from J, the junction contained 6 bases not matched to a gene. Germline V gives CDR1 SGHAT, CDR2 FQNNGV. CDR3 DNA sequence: TGTGCCAGCAGCTTAGGACTAGCGGGAGTCGTGTACCAAGAGACCCAGTACTTC. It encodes CASSLGLAGVVYQETQYF.

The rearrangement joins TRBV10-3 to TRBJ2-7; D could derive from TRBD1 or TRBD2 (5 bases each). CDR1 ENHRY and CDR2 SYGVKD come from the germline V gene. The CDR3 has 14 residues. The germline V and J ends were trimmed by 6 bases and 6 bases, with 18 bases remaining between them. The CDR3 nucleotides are TGTGCCATCAGCTCCCCGGGACCCCGCGGCGAGCAGTACGTC. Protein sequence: CAISSPGPRGEQYV.

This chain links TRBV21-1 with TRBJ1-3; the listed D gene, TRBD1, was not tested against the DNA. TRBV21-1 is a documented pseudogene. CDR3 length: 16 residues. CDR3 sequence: CASILRGRAVGNTIYF. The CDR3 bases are TGTGCCAGCATCCTAAGGGGGCGCGCGGTGGGAAACACCATATATTTT.

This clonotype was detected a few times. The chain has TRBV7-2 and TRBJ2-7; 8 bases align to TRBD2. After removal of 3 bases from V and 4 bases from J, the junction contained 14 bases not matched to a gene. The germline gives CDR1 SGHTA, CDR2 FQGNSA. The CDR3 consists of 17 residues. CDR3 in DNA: TGTGCCAGCAGCTTGGATAGAAGGGAGCGGGGGATTTACGAGCAGTACTTC. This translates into CASSLDRRERGIYEQYF.

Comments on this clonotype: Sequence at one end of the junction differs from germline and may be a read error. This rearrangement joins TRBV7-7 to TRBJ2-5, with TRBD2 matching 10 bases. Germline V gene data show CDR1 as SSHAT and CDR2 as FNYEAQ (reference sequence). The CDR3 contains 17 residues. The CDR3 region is CASSLGGGLAVSETQYF. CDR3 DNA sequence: TGTGCTAGCAGCTTAGGAGGCGGACTAGCGGTATCAGAGACCCAGTACTTC.

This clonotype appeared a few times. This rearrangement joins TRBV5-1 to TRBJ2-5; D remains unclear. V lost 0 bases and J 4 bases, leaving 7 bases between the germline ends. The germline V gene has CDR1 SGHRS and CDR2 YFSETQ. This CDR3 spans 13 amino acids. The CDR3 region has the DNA TGCGCCAGCAGCTTGGGTCAGTCAGAGACCCAGTACTTC. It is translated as CASSLGQSETQYF.

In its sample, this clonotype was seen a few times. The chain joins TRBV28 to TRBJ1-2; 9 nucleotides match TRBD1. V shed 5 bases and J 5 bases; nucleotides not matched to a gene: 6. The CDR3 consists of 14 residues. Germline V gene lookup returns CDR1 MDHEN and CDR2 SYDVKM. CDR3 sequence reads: CASSTGQGRYGYTF. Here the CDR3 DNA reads TGTGCCAGCAGTACGGGACAGGGAAGATATGGCTACACCTTC.

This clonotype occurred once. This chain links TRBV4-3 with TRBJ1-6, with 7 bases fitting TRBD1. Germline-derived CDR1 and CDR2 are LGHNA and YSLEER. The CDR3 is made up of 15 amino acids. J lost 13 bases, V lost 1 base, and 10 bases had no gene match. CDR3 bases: TGCGCCAGCAGCCAAGGAAGGACAGGACCCTGGCCCCTCCACTTT. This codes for CASSQGRTGPWPLHF.

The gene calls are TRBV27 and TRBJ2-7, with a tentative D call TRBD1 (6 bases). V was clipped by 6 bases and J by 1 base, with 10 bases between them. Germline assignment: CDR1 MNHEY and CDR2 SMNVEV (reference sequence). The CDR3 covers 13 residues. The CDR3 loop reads CASRSTGSYEQYF. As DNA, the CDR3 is TGTGCCAGCAGGTCGACAGGTTCCTACGAGCAGTACTTC.

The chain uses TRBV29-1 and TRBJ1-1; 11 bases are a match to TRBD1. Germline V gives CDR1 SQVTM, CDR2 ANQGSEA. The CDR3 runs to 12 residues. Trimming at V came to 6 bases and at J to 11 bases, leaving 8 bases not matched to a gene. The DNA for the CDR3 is TGCAGCGTGACCGGACAGGGGGCTGTTGCTTTCTTT. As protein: CSVTGQGAVAFF. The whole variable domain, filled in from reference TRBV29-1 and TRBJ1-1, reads SAVISQKPSRDICQRGTSLTIQCQVDSQVTMMFWYRQQPGQSLTLIATANQGSEATYESGFVIDKFPISRPNLTFSTLTVSNMSPEDSSIYLCSVTGQGAVAFFGQGTRLTVV.